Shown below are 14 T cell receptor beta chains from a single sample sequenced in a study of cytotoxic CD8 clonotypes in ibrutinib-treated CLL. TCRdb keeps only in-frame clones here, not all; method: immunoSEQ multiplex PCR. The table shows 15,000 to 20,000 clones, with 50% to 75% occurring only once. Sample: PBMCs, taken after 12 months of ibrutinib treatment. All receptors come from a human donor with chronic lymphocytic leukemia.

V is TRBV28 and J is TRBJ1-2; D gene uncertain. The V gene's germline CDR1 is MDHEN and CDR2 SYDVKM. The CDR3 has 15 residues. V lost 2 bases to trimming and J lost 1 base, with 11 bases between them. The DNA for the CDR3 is TGTGCCAGCAGTTTAGCGGGCGAGGGTAACTATGGCTACACCTTC. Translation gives CASSLAGEGNYGYTF.

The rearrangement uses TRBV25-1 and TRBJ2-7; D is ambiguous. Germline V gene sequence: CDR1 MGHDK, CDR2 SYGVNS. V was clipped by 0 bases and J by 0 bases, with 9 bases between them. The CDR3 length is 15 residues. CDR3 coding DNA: TGTGCCAGCAGTGAATACTATGGCAGCTCCTACGAGCAGTACTTC. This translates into CASSEYYGSSYEQYF.

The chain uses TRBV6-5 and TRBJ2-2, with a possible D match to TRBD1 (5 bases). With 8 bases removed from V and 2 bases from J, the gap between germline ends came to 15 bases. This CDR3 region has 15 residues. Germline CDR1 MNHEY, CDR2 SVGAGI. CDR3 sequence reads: CASGRVPLNTGELFF. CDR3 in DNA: TGTGCCAGCGGCAGGGTTCCCCTTAACACCGGGGAGCTGTTTTTT.

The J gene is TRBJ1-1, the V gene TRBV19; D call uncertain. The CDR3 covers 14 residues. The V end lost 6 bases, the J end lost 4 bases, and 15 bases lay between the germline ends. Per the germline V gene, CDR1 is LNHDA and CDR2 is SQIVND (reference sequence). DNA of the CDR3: TGTGCCAGTAGCGTCTCGGGAAGTAGCACTGAAGCTTTCTTT. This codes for CASSVSGSSTEAFF.

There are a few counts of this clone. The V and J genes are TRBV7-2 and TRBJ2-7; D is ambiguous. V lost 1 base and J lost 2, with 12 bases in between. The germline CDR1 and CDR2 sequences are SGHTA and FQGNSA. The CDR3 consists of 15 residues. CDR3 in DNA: TGTGCCAGCAGCTTAGACGGTCAGGCCACCTACGAGCAGTACTTC. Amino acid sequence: CASSLDGQATYEQYF.

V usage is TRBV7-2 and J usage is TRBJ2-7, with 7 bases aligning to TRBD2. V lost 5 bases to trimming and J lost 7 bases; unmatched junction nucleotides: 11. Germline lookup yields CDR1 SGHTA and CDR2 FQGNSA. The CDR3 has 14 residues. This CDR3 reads CASSPMAGAGEQYF. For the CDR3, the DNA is TGTGCCAGCAGCCCGATGGCGGGAGCGGGTGAGCAGTACTTC.

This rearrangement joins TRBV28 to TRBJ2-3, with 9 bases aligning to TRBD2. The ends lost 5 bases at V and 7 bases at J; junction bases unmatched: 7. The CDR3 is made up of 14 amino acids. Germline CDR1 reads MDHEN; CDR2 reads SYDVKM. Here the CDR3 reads CASSVSGRLNTQYF. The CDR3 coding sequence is TGTGCCAGCAGTGTAAGCGGGAGGCTAAATACGCAGTATTTT.

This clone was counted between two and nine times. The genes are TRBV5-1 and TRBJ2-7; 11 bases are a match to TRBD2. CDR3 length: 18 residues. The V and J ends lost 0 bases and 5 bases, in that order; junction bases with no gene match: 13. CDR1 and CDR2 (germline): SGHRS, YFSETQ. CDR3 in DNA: TGCGCCAGCAGCTTGGACCCGGTACTAGCGGGAGTTTCCCACGAGCAGTACTTC. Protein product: CASSLDPVLAGVSHEQYF.

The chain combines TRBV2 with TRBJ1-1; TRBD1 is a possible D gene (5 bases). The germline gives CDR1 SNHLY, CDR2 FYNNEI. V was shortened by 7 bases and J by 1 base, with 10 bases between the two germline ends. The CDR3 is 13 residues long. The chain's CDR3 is CASIRDQNTEAFF. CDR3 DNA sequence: TGTGCCAGCATTAGGGACCAGAACACTGAAGCTTTCTTT.

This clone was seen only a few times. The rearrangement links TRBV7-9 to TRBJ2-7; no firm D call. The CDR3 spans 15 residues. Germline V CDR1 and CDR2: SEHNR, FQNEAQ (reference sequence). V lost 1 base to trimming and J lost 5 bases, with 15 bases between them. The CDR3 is CASSLGNFPQDEQYF. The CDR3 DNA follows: TGTGCCAGCAGCTTAGGCAACTTCCCTCAGGACGAGCAGTACTTC.

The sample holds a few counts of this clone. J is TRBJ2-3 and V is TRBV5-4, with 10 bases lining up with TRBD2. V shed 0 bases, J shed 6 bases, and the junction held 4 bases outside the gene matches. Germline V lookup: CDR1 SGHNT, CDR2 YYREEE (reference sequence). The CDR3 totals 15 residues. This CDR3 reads CASSLALAGEDTQYF. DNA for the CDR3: TGTGCCAGCAGCTTGGCGCTAGCGGGAGAGGATACGCAGTATTTT.

CDR3 in DNA: TGTGCCAGCAGCTTCCTGGAACCTAGCACAGATACGCAGTATTTT. Translating gives CASSFLEPSTDTQYF. V usage is TRBV7-2 and J usage is TRBJ2-3; D is ambiguous. V was trimmed by 3 bases and J by 0 bases, leaving 10 bases between them. This CDR3 is built from 15 residues. Germline V lookup: CDR1 SGHTA, CDR2 FQGNSA. The full variable domain, with the rest looked up from reference TRBV7-2 and TRBJ2-3, is GAGVSQSPSNKVTEKGKDVELRCDPISGHTALYWYRQSLGQGLEFLIYFQGNSAPDKSGLPSDRFSAERTGGSVSTLTIQRTQQEDSAVYLCASSFLEPSTDTQYFGPGTRLTVL.

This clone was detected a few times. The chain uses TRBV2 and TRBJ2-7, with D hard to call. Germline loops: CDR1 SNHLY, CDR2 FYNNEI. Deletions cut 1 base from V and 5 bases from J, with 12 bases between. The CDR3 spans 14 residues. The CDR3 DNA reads TGTGCCAGCAGTGAAGGTAGGCAATTGGACGAGCAGTACTTC. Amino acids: CASSEGRQLDEQYF. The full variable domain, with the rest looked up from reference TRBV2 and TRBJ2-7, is EPEVTQTPSHQVTQMGQEVILRCVPISNHLYFYWYRQILGQKVEFLVSFYNNEISEKSEIFDDQFSVERPDGSNFTLKIRSTKLEDSAMYFCASSEGRQLDEQYFGPGTRLTVT.

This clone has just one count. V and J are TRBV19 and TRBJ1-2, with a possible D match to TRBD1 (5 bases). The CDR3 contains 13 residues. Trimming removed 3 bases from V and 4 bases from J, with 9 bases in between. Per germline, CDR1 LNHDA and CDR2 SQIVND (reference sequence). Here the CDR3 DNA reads TGTGCCAGTAGTATCCGGAGGGGCTATGGCTACACCTTC. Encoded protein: CASSIRRGYGYTF.